This record concerns one T cell receptor (beta chain) sequence. Its antigen is currently not known. No base qualities exist here, and no much larger clone lies one base off it. From the cysteine up to the phenylalanine, the CDR3 has a length of 14 residues. The retained sequence is limited to the CDR3, 42 bases, with the frame set at the first base. V is cut back by 6 bases and J by 2 bases, with 9 bases in the junction unmatched. The germline V gene provides CDR1 SQVTM and CDR2 ANQGSEA. The sample belongs to a study of blood T cell repertoires in COVID-19 (dated by TCRdb to 2018 to 2021). Notes on the research overall: Samples covering the acute and convalescent phases of COVID-19 were provided by collaborators in the United States, Italy and Spain. The prospective study material was composed of cDNA or gDNA derived from T cells, B-cell-depleted T cells, or PBMCs. Subjects who had been exposed to COVID-19, were actively infected with it, or had recovered from it provided the deeply sampled blood TCRbeta repertoires that made up the dataset. A freely available public database, intended as a resource for researchers studying the immune response to SARS-CoV-2, is where the repertoires were released. Samples were obtained from the ongoing ImmuneRACE study (first 160 participants) and from over 1,000 subjects provided by 6 global collaborators. A de-identified subject ID, COVID-19 status, age in years and sex were almost always included in the sample metadata. Where available, HLA class I and class II types were obtained from metadata supplied by the sample provider rather than from assay-based typing. What the study reported, not specific to this receptor: The quantity of clinical and demographic metadata differed by source and by participant and was supplied without curation.

The collaborating institutions used their own protocols to collect whole blood in K2EDTA tubes. For TCRbeta analysis, collaborators shipped samples in one of three forms: frozen whole blood, isolated PBMCs, or DNA extracted from either of those sample types. TCRbeta CDR3 regions were amplified from genomic DNA using the immunoSEQ Assay, a bias-controlled multiplex PCR. Regarding the original processing steps: The number of nucleated cells in each sample was estimated by amplification of reference gene primers within the assay. To quantify the absolute abundance of each unique TCRbeta CDR3 rearrangement, sequence reads were collapsed and filtered. Productive Simpson clonality was computed per sample as the square root of Simpson's diversity index over productive rearrangements. Imported from immuneACCESS, the table was reduced by TCRdb to in-frame sequences with V and J called. These copies leave out some clones; in studies compared against another copy, an unresolved V gene accounts for under half, and the cause of the remainder is not known. That table supplies the V and J calls and clone size; D and trimming were determined from the DNA. Present in this sample are 270,000 or so clones, around 82% of which were seen just once. The ten largest clones represent roughly 3.1% of the sample.

The clonotype was recovered from a young woman with acute or convalescent COVID-19. The V gene is TRBV29-1 and the J gene is TRBJ1-1; TRBD1 lines up with 7 middle nucleotides. The sample consisted of peripheral blood. For the CDR3, the sequence is CSVVTGVRNTEAFF. The DNA is as follows: TGCAGCGTAGTTACAGGGGTAAGAAACACTGAAGCTTTCTTT.